What follows is one T cell receptor beta chain and its context. V lost 4 bases, J lost 7 bases, and 12 bases stayed unmatched. The CDR3 totals 16 residues. Germline CDR1 reads SGHDT; CDR2 reads YYEEEE. The data stem from a study of cytomegalovirus exposure and HLA in healthy donors. Vbeta (60) and Jbeta (13) primers were used in the PCR. Profiling relied on immunoSEQ multiplex PCR, and the TCRdb table lists in-frame clones only, not all of them. The repertoire holds approximately 190,000 clones, with about 90% as singletons. The TCR sequence derives from a young man in good health and CMV-seronegative. The V call is TRBV5-6, the J call TRBJ2-5, with TRBD2 matching over 11 bases. The specimen sequenced was PBMCs. CDR3 DNA: TGTGCCAGCAGCCGCTGGGCTAGCGGGGGGTACGGGACCCAGTACTTC. The encoded protein is CASSRWASGGYGTQYF.